The 17 T cell receptor beta chains reported below all come from one sample, sequenced in a study of neoadjuvant anti-PD-1 for oral cavity cancer. Sequencing was performed with immunoSEQ multiplex PCR; in TCRdb, only in-frame clones are kept and a portion is missing. The table records 11,000 to 15,000 clones, over 65% of them present only once. The starting material was PBMCs, obtained before nivolumab (anti-PD-1) treatment. The receptors originated from a person between 35 and 79 years old with oral cavity squamous cell carcinoma.

The rearrangement links TRBV11-1 to TRBJ1-1, with unresolved D. This CDR3 is built from 14 residues. Germline CDR1 SGHAT, CDR2 FQDESV (reference sequence). The V gene lost 5 bases and the J gene lost 0 bases, with 10 bases spanning the gap. The CDR3 DNA reads TGTGCCAGCAGCCCCACAATCATGAACACTGAAGCTTTCTTT. The encoded protein is CASSPTIMNTEAFF.

The CDR3 DNA is TGTGCCAGCAGTGAGTTGGAAATGAACACTGAAGCTTTCTTT. Encoded protein: CASSELEMNTEAFF. V usage is TRBV2 and J usage is TRBJ1-1, with D unclear. Germline values: CDR1 SNHLY, CDR2 FYNNEI. CDR3 length: 14 residues. The ends were cut back, 3 bases at V and 0 bases at J, with 8 bases in the middle.

Details on this clone: The CDR3 does not end in the conserved phenylalanine or tryptophan, so this is likely a read error. The chain combines TRBV6-6 with TRBJ1-6; D gene uncertain. The CDR3 spans 14 residues. From germline, CDR1 is MNHNY and CDR2 SVGAGI (reference sequence). V gave up 5 bases and J gave up 5 bases, with 10 bases separating them. The CDR3 DNA follows: TGTGCCAGCAGTCCCTACCCGGATAATTCACCCCTCCACCTT. This codes for CASSPYPDNSPLHL.

This clone was detected a few times. The chain joins TRBV5-1 to TRBJ1-5, with D possibly matching TRBD1 (5 bases). The CDR3 runs to 13 residues. Trimming removed 0 bases from V and 5 bases from J, with 6 bases in between. Per the germline V gene, CDR1 is SGHRS and CDR2 is YFSETQ. As DNA, the CDR3 is TGCGCCAGCAGCTTGGGGGGGGATCAGCCCCAGCATTTT. Amino acids: CASSLGGDQPQHF. Variable domain in full (rest from reference TRBV5-1 and TRBJ1-5): KAGVTQTPRYLIKTRGQQVTLSCSPISGHRSVSWYQQTPGQGLQFLFEYFSETQRNKGNFPGRFSGRQFSNSRSEMNVSTLELGDSALYLCASSLGGDQPQHFGDGTRLSIL.

The chain recombines TRBV19 with TRBJ2-1; 7 positions match TRBD1. After removal of 1 base from V and 4 bases from J, the junction contained 4 bases not matched to a gene. This CDR3 is built from 15 residues. The germline gives CDR1 LNHDA, CDR2 SQIVND (reference sequence). The DNA of the CDR3 is TGTGCCAGTAGTATAGGGGGGACAGTTTACAATGAGCAGTTCTTC. It specifies CASSIGGTVYNEQFF.

This chain uses TRBV27 with TRBJ1-6, with TRBD1 identical over 7 bases. The junction had 4 bases not matched to a gene; V was cut back by 4 bases and J by 4 bases. From germline, CDR1 is MNHEY and CDR2 SMNVEV (reference sequence). This CDR3 is 15 amino acids long. The CDR3 DNA sequence: TGTGCCAGCAGTTCTCGGGGACAGTATAATTCACCCCTCCACTTT. It translates to CASSSRGQYNSPLHF.

V usage is TRBV14 and J usage is TRBJ2-5; 8 bases match TRBD1. The J segment lost 5 bases and the V segment lost 6 bases, leaving 14 bases of the junction unmatched. CDR1 and CDR2 from the germline V gene are SGHDN and FVKESK. This CDR3 spans 16 amino acids. CDR3 amino acids: CASSLMFGQGGETQYF. In DNA, the CDR3 is TGTGCCAGCAGTCTCATGTTTGGACAGGGAGGTGAGACCCAGTACTTC.

V gene TRBV29-1 combines with J gene TRBJ2-1; D gene ambiguous. This CDR3 is built from 12 residues. CDR1 SQVTM and CDR2 ANQGSEA come from the germline V gene. V was cut by 3 bases and J by 4 bases, with 7 bases left in between. As DNA, the CDR3 is TGCAGCGTTGATTTGACTTACAATGAGCAGTTCTTC. It specifies CSVDLTYNEQFF.

This chain joins TRBV7-3 and TRBJ2-1; D call uncertain. V was clipped by 5 bases and J by 7 bases, with 12 bases between them. Germline V gene sequence: CDR1 SGHTA, CDR2 FQGTGA. The length of the CDR3 is 13 residues. Here the CDR3 reads CASSLMDGNEQFF. CDR3 DNA sequence: TGTGCCAGCAGCCTGATGGACGGGAATGAGCAGTTCTTC.

The V gene is TRBV28, the J gene TRBJ1-2; no firm D call. Deletions cut 4 bases from V and 5 bases from J, with 11 bases between. The V gene's germline CDR1 is MDHEN and CDR2 SYDVKM. The CDR3 extends over 13 amino acids. The CDR3 sequence is CASSYKTVYGYTF. DNA for the CDR3: TGTGCCAGCAGTTATAAGACGGTTTATGGCTACACCTTC.

The chain couples TRBV30 to TRBJ2-1, with D perhaps being TRBD1 or TRBD2 (10 bases each). CDR3 size: 17 residues. From germline, CDR1 is GTSNPN and CDR2 SVGIG (reference sequence). Trimming removed 5 bases from V and 7 bases from J, with 27 bases in between. CDR3 sequence: CAWRTGGSAGGPNEQFF. CDR3 DNA sequence: TGTGCCTGGCGGACAGGGGGGTCAGCGGGAGGGCCTAATGAGCAGTTCTTC.

The chain employs TRBV19 and TRBJ2-2; D is undetermined. Germline V CDR1 and CDR2: LNHDA, SQIVND (reference sequence). Trimming took off 7 bases at V and 7 bases at J, with 13 bases between the two ends. The CDR3 is made up of 13 amino acids. CDR3 in DNA: TGTGCCAGTACCTCCCGCCGGTTCGGGGAGCTGTTTTTT. This translates into CASTSRRFGELFF.

This clone was counted a single time. The chain combines TRBV5-4 with TRBJ2-5; 11 bases agree with TRBD1. The V and J ends lost 4 bases and 4 bases, in that order; junction bases with no gene match: 9. The CDR3 covers 16 residues. Germline V gene lookup returns CDR1 SGHNT and CDR2 YYREEE (reference sequence). In DNA form, the CDR3 reads TGTGCCAGCAGCCAACGGACAGGGGGCTCTTTAGAGACCCAGTACTTC. This codes for CASSQRTGGSLETQYF.

The chain has TRBV21-1 and TRBJ1-1; the table gives TRBD1 as D, unverified against the DNA. TRBV21-1 is recorded as a pseudogene. CDR3 length: 16 amino acids. The CDR3 sequence is CASSKAERGRRAEAFF. The CDR3 nucleotides are TGTGCCAGCAGCAAAGCGGAAAGGGGGCGGAGGGCCGAAGCTTTCTTT.

This clone showed up just a few times. J is TRBJ2-1 and V is TRBV9; 8 bases are a match to TRBD2. CDR3 length equals 15 residues. Per germline, CDR1 SGDLS and CDR2 YYNGEE. With V trimmed by 2 bases and J by 3 bases, 4 bases remained unmatched. CDR3 loop: CASSVSSGYYNEQFF. CDR3 coding DNA: TGTGCCAGCAGCGTGTCTAGCGGGTACTACAATGAGCAGTTCTTC.

V is TRBV10-3 and J is TRBJ1-3, with 7 bases lining up with TRBD1. Germline assignment: CDR1 ENHRY and CDR2 SYGVKD. The CDR3 covers 14 residues. J was trimmed by 3 bases and V by 6 bases; bases with no gene match: 5. The CDR3 spells CAISQDRIGNTIYF. As DNA, the CDR3 is TGTGCCATCAGCCAGGACAGGATTGGAAACACCATATATTTT.

The J gene is TRBJ1-5, the V gene TRBV21-1. TRBV21-1 is a documented pseudogene. The CDR3 is 14 amino acids. The CDR3 DNA reads as TGTGCCAGCAGCAAAAGGGTGCCCTTCGGGCCCCAGCATTTT. Its protein product is CASSKRVPFGPQHF.